This T cell receptor (beta chain) was retrieved from a study of T cells after yellow fever vaccination. Germline CDR1 reads SGHRS; CDR2 reads YFSETQ. Losses at the gene ends were 6 bases for V and 8 bases for J; bases not matched to a gene: 15. The CDR3 length is 15 residues. Template switching by 5'RACE produced TCR cDNA, adding a universal primer site and UMIs. TCRdb analysed the 5' RACE reads with MiXCR anew, one entry per CDR3 protein. The repertoire holds 350,000 to 450,000 distinct CDR3 sequences, with roughly 6.1% as singletons. The input for sequencing was PBMCs, taken 5 days after the yellow fever booster vaccination. The receptor comes from a man aged 25-45 years who received the YFV17D yellow fever vaccine. The rearrangement uses TRBV5-1 and TRBJ1-2; 8 bases match TRBD1. CDR3 residues: CASTVFPDRGGGYTF. The CDR3 region has the DNA TGCGCCAGCACGGTTTTTCCAGACAGGGGAGGCGGCTACACCTTC.